The rows below give T cell receptor beta chains drawn from one sample of a study of T cell repertoires in cytomegalovirus infection. Via MiXCR, TCRdb re-called the reads, giving one row per CDR3 protein. The sample lists roughly 350,000 distinct CDR3 sequences, approximately 30% occurring once. No antigen has been assigned to these receptors. Here the sequenced sample was cultured PBMCs, taken from culture after CMV antigen stimulation. The receptors were gathered from a human donor in good health (CMV status not recorded). Some clones in this sample may be carry-over from other donors' samples. CDR3s include the opening cysteine and the closing phenylalanine or tryptophan. Each record gives: D gene, clone size, CDR3 length, J gene, V gene, CDR3 protein, CDR3 DNA. The D gene is left open where the match is weak. Only part of the rows carry a size: once, few, many, or a class if the clone is expanded.

NA | NA | 9 | TRBJ2-1 | TRBV29-1 | CSVQGSEFF | TGCAGCGTCCAAGGGTCAGAATTCTTC
TRBD2 | NA | 14 | TRBJ2-1 | TRBV24-1 | CATSDLAGGYEQFF | TGTGCCACCAGTGACCTAGCGGGAGGGTATGAGCAGTTCTTC
TRBD2 | few | 17 | TRBJ2-1 | TRBV6-6 | CASSYPGGLAGGGEQFF | TGTGCCAGCAGTTACCCGGGCGGACTAGCGGGAGGGGGTGAGCAGTTCTTC
NA | NA | 14 | TRBJ2-4 | TRBV19 | CASSAGSSKNIQYF | TGTGCCAGTAGTGCCGGGTCTAGCAAAAACATTCAGTACTTC
NA | NA | 13 | TRBJ2-1 | TRBV7-6 | CASGGGQSNEQFF | TGTGCCAGCGGCGGAGGGCAGTCCAATGAGCAGTTCTTC
TRBD2 | NA | 17 | TRBJ2-1 | TRBV20-1 | CSALTSGRGWSYNEQFF | TGCAGTGCTCTGACTAGCGGGAGAGGGTGGTCCTACAATGAGCAGTTCTTC
TRBD2 | NA | 16 | TRBJ2-7 | TRBV6-2/TRBV6-3 | CASSSAGTSGKYEQYF | TGTGCCAGCAGTTCCGCCGGGACTAGCGGGAAATACGAGCAGTACTTC
NA | few | 16 | TRBJ1-1 | TRBV2 | CASSESPRTGAWKAFF | TGTGCCAGCAGTGAATCCCCCCGAACGGGGGCGTGGAAAGCTTTCTTT
NA | many | 13 | TRBJ2-1 | TRBV7-2 | CASSFGLYNEQFF | TGTGCCAGCAGCTTCGGACTGTACAATGAGCAGTTCTTC
NA | few | 15 | TRBJ1-2 | TRBV6-5 | CASSYSTQSLGGYTF | TGTGCCAGCAGTTACTCGACACAGAGTCTTGGGGGCTACACCTTC
NA | NA | 13 | TRBJ1-6 | TRBV10-3 | CAISEAENSPLHF | TGTGCCATCAGTGAGGCAGAAAATTCACCCCTCCACTTT
TRBD1 | few | 14 | TRBJ1-1 | TRBV12-3/TRBV12-4 | CASKLGQENTEAFF | TGTGCCAGCAAGCTGGGACAGGAGAACACTGAAGCTTTCTTT
TRBD2 | NA | 15 | TRBJ2-1 | TRBV6-6 | CASRSGLAGTNEQFF | TGTGCCAGCAGATCCGGACTAGCGGGCACAAATGAGCAGTTCTTC
NA | NA | 16 | TRBJ2-3 | TRBV7-8 | CASSAHGSTSTDTQYF | TGTGCCAGCAGCGCCCACGGGAGTACGAGCACAGATACGCAGTATTTT
TRBD2 | NA | 17 | TRBJ2-5 | TRBV11-2 | CASSPRGTSAYQETQYF | TGTGCCAGCAGCCCTAGAGGGACTAGCGCATACCAAGAGACCCAGTACTTC
TRBD2 | NA | 15 | TRBJ2-3 | TRBV28 | CASIPGTSRTDTQYF | TGTGCCAGCATCCCCGGGACTAGCCGCACAGATACGCAGTATTTT
TRBD1 | NA | 15 | TRBJ1-1 | TRBV19 | CASSLKTGGLTEAFF | TGTGCCAGTAGTCTCAAGACAGGGGGCCTCACTGAAGCTTTCTTT
TRBD2 | NA | 21 | TRBJ2-6 | TRBV7-6 | CASSRRPPLLAGGSGANVLTF | TGTGCCAGCAGCCGTAGACCCCCCCTACTAGCGGGTGGCTCTGGGGCCAACGTCCTGACTTTC
NA | NA | 15 | TRBJ2-1 | TRBV28 | CASTDTRSSIHEQFF | TGTGCCAGCACCGACACCCGATCTAGTATCCATGAGCAGTTCTTC
TRBD2 | NA | 13 | TRBJ2-5 | TRBV29-1 | CSVPGTSGETQYF | TGCAGCGTTCCCGGGACTAGTGGCGAGACCCAGTACTTC
TRBD2 | many | 15 | TRBJ2-3 | TRBV7-9 | CASSFSGGGTDTQYF | TGTGCCAGCAGCTTTAGCGGGGGCGGCACAGATACGCAGTATTTT
TRBD2 | NA | 14 | TRBJ2-1 | TRBV5-4 | CASSGTSFYNEQFF | TGTGCCAGCAGCGGGACTAGCTTTTACAATGAGCAGTTCTTC
NA | few | 13 | TRBJ2-3 | TRBV11-2 | CASSINRADTQYF | TGTGCCAGCAGCATCAACAGGGCAGATACGCAGTATTTT
NA | NA | 16 | TRBJ2-5 | TRBV6-2/TRBV6-3 | CASSRDQRRSGETQYF | TGTGCCAGCAGTCGGGACCAACGGCGCTCGGGAGAGACCCAGTACTTC
NA | NA | 13 | TRBJ2-5 | TRBV29-1 | CSVEGGGPETQYF | TGCAGCGTAGAAGGGGGAGGGCCAGAGACCCAGTACTTC
NA | few | 14 | TRBJ1-2 | TRBV5-1 | CASSLADRNYGYTF | TGCGCCAGCAGCTTGGCCGACAGGAACTATGGCTACACCTTC
TRBD1 | few | 15 | TRBJ2-7 | TRBV5-4 | CASTTPGQGDYEQYF | TGTGCCAGCACCACACCGGGACAGGGAGACTACGAGCAGTACTTC
TRBD2 | NA | 17 | TRBJ2-3 | TRBV28 | CASSLAASGRETDTQYF | TGTGCCAGCAGTTTAGCTGCGAGCGGGAGGGAAACAGATACGCAGTATTTT
NA | many | 15 | TRBJ1-1 | TRBV7-2 | CASSATGTGNTEAFF | TGTGCCAGCAGCGCAACCGGGACGGGGAACACTGAAGCTTTCTTT
NA | NA | 15 | TRBJ2-1 | TRBV5-1 | CASSSALAVHNEQFF | TGCGCCAGCAGCTCGGCTTTAGCGGTACACAATGAGCAGTTCTTC
TRBD2 | NA | 14 | TRBJ2-3 | TRBV7-2 | CASSFSGREDTQYF | TGTGCCAGCAGCTTTAGCGGGAGAGAAGATACGCAGTATTTT
NA | once | 15 | TRBJ1-3 | TRBV6-2/TRBV6-3 | CASSNDGYSGNTIYF | TGTGCCAGCAGTAACGACGGATACTCTGGAAACACCATATATTTT
TRBD2 | many | 15 | TRBJ2-5 | TRBV10-1 | CASSAGGREQETQYF | TGCGCCAGCAGTGCGGGAGGGAGAGAACAAGAGACCCAGTACTTC
TRBD1 | NA | 15 | TRBJ2-7 | TRBV7-2 | CASSQAGTGPYEQYF | TGTGCCAGCAGCCAGGCCGGGACAGGGCCCTACGAGCAGTACTTC
NA | few | 11 | TRBJ2-3 | TRBV7-2 | CASSPAKTQYF | TGTGCCAGCAGCCCAGCGAAAACGCAGTATTTT
NA | many | 15 | TRBJ2-3 | TRBV7-6 | CASSLFRALTDTQYF | TGTGCCAGCAGCTTATTCAGGGCATTAACAGATACGCAGTATTTT
TRBD1 | NA | 15 | TRBJ2-7 | TRBV19 | CASSHGQGRGYEQYF | TGTGCCAGTAGTCACGGACAGGGAAGAGGCTACGAGCAGTACTTC
NA | NA | 14 | TRBJ1-5 | TRBV6-6 | CASKDTGINQPQHF | TGTGCCAGCAAAGACACAGGGATCAATCAGCCCCAGCATTTT
NA | NA | 12 | TRBJ1-1 | TRBV7-9 | CASRSPNTEAFF | TGTGCCAGCAGGTCACCCAACACTGAAGCTTTCTTT
NA | NA | 14 | TRBJ2-3 | TRBV11-3 | CASSYASSTDTQYF | TGTGCCAGCAGCTACGCATCTAGCACAGATACGCAGTATTTT
TRBD1 | NA | 16 | TRBJ2-2 | TRBV29-1 | CSVIGPETGGSGELFF | TGCAGCGTGATAGGGCCCGAGACAGGGGGTTCCGGGGAGCTGTTTTTT
NA | NA | 14 | TRBJ2-3 | TRBV7-8 | CASSLETNTDTQYF | TGTGCCAGCAGCTTAGAGACAAACACAGATACGCAGTATTTT
NA | many | 14 | TRBJ2-3 | TRBV7-6 | CASSLSQVADTQYF | TGTGCCAGCAGCTTAAGCCAGGTGGCAGATACGCAGTATTTT
NA | NA | 11 | TRBJ1-3 | TRBV11-2 | CASTDGNTIYF | TGTGCCAGCACGGATGGAAACACCATATATTTT
TRBD1 | NA | 14 | TRBJ1-5 | TRBV6-2/TRBV6-3 | CASSWDRVGQPQHF | TGTGCCAGCAGCTGGGACAGGGTCGGTCAGCCCCAGCATTTT
NA | NA | 14 | TRBJ1-2 | TRBV18 | CASSPFKAYYGYTF | TGTGCCAGCTCACCGTTCAAGGCGTACTATGGCTACACCTTC
TRBD1 | NA | 16 | TRBJ2-7 | TRBV7-2 | CASSSLGQGANDEQYF | TGTGCCAGCAGCTCCCTGGGGCAGGGGGCAAACGACGAGCAGTACTTC